This TCR beta chain was recovered during a study of shared clonotypes between healthy human individuals. Findings of the study overall: In contrast to clonotypes shared by all four donors, non-shared clonotypes had lower generation probabilities. Memory subsets had estimated richness that was generally smaller than that of naive subsets.

To note about this clone: The antigen remains undetermined.

The CDR3 loop spans 14 amino acids. After removal of 8 bases from V and 4 bases from J, the junction contained 5 bases not matched to a gene. CDR1 is MNHEY, CDR2 SMNVEV, per germline (reference sequence). This table comes from immunoSEQ multiplex PCR, and its TCRdb copy is limited to in-frame clones, with some not included. This table holds 180,000 or so clones, approximately 95% found once. This chain joins TRBV27 and TRBJ2-2; 9 bases are a match to TRBD1. Input material: naive CD4+ T cells sorted from blood. The subset denotes: CD45RA+ positively selected. This receptor was taken from a woman in her thirties in good health. The CDR3 coding sequence is TGTGCCAGCTCGCGGGACAGGGTCACCGGGGAGCTGTTTTTT. The encoded protein is CASSRDRVTGELFF.